A selection of T cell receptor beta chains follows, all from one sample in a study of monozygotic twins with inflammatory bowel disease. After re-calling the 5' RACE reads, TCRdb lists one entry per CDR3 protein, DNA absent. The repertoire shows 200,000 to 250,000 distinct CDR3 sequences; the top ten hold less than 9%. Sequenced sample: blood. The source of these receptors is a human donor with ulcerative colitis or Crohn's disease, or a healthy co-twin of an affected twin (not recorded which). Each CDR3 is given with its conserved first and last residue.

J,V,CDR3
TRBJ2-7,TRBV29-1,CSALLLSYEQYF
TRBJ1-2,TRBV12-3/TRBV12-4,CASTLTGINLYGYTF
TRBJ1-5,TRBV10-3,CAISESGGYNQPQHF
TRBJ2-1,TRBV12-3/TRBV12-4,CASILSIAGGLRNEQFF
TRBJ2-7,TRBV10-3,CAIRSYIGDLEQYF
TRBJ1-6,TRBV7-9,CASSLPAGQGESPLHF
TRBJ1-1,TRBV3-1,CASRDLRGTEAFF
TRBJ2-1,TRBV7-6,CASTGQGLSDEQFF
TRBJ1-2,TRBV29-1,CSVEDGLNYGYTF
TRBJ1-2,TRBV5-6,CASSSGTGGNYGYTF
TRBJ2-3,TRBV5-1,CASTREGYTDTQYF
TRBJ1-1,TRBV3-1,CASSAQGAPTTEAFF
TRBJ2-3,TRBV20-1,CSAGAGGGSTDTQYF
TRBJ1-2,TRBV12-3/TRBV12-4,CASSLRDTFNYGYTF